The 31 T cell receptor beta chains below all came from one sample that was sequenced in a study of T-cell memory formation after mild COVID-19. TCRdb analysed the 5' RACE reads with MiXCR anew, one entry per CDR3 protein. The sample lists 390,000 or so distinct CDR3 sequences, roughly 15% occurring once. Sequencing was done on a sample of PBMCs or a T cell subset sorted from them (not recorded which). These receptors came from a young man who had mild COVID-19 (a few samples of this study predate the infection). Cell type and time point are not known.

This chain connects TRBV6-5 to TRBJ1-4, with 8 bases aligning to TRBD1. This CDR3 is built from 15 residues. Germline trimming cut 6 bases from V and 4 bases from J; bases unmatched to any gene: 7. CDR1 is MNHEY, CDR2 SVGAGI, per germline. CDR3 region: CASRELGQGNEKLFF. For the CDR3, the DNA is TGTGCCAGCAGGGAACTCGGACAGGGTAATGAAAAACTGTTTTTT.

This chain uses TRBV28 with TRBJ1-1; TRBD1 might be the D (5 bases). CDR3 length: 12 residues. CDR1 and CDR2 (germline): MDHEN, SYDVKM. V lost 6 bases to trimming and J lost 8 bases, with 13 bases between them. The CDR3 bases are TGTGCCAGCAGCACCCTAGGGGAGGAAGCTTTCTTT. Encoded protein: CASSTLGEEAFF.

The rearrangement links TRBV6-2 or TRBV6-3 to TRBJ2-5; 9 nucleotides agree with TRBD2. The CDR3 length is 13 residues. Trimming removed 6 bases from V and 7 bases from J; junction bases left unmatched: 6. Germline V gene sequence: CDR1 MNHEY, CDR2 SVGEGT. The CDR3 loop is CASRQTSGGTQYF. The CDR3 region has the DNA TGTGCCAGCAGACAGACTAGCGGTGGGACCCAGTACTTC.

The chain employs TRBV20-1 and TRBJ2-1; 8 bases line up with TRBD1. The V segment lost 3 bases and the J segment 2 bases; nucleotides outside the gene matches: 6. Germline lookup yields CDR1 DFQATT and CDR2 SNEGSKA (reference sequence). The CDR3 is 15 residues long. In DNA form, the CDR3 reads TGCAGTGCTAGGTCCACAGGGGGGACCTACAATGAGCAGTTCTTC. This codes for CSARSTGGTYNEQFF.

This clonotype came up a few times. The V and J genes are TRBV29-1 and TRBJ2-6; D gene uncertain. This CDR3 region has 13 residues. Germline V gene sequence: CDR1 SQVTM, CDR2 ANQGSEA. V lost 7 bases, J lost 1 base, and 8 bases lay in between. The CDR3 loop is CSAARSGANVLTF. As DNA, the CDR3 is TGCAGCGCCGCACGGTCTGGGGCCAACGTCCTGACTTTC.

This clonotype was seen a few times. The chain joins TRBV3-1 to TRBJ1-4, with 7 nucleotides matching TRBD1. The germline gives CDR1 LGHDT, CDR2 YNNKEL (reference sequence). With 3 bases clipped from V and 10 bases from J, the junction kept 8 bases outside the gene matches. CDR3 length: 14 amino acids. The CDR3 protein is CASSQGQISGKLFF. In nucleotides, the CDR3 is TGTGCCAGCAGCCAGGGACAGATTTCGGGAAAACTGTTTTTT.

The table lists this clonotype with many counts. The rearrangement links TRBV28 to TRBJ2-4; 8 bases are shared with TRBD2. Trimming cost V 0 bases and J 8 bases; bases outside gene matches: 9. The CDR3 contains 16 residues. Per the germline V gene, CDR1 is MDHEN and CDR2 is SYDVKM. In DNA, the CDR3 is TGTGCCAGCAGTTTATGGGCCGGGACTAGTGCTTACATTCAGTACTTC. Translated: CASSLWAGTSAYIQYF.

This clonotype was counted a few times. This CDR3 is CASSLEVTGDGYTF. The CDR3 nucleotides are TGTGCCAGCAGCTTAGAAGTGACAGGGGATGGCTACACCTTC. This rearrangement joins TRBV7-8 to TRBJ1-2, with 8 positions matching TRBD1. In germline, CDR1 is SGHVS, CDR2 FQNEAQ. Losses at the gene ends were 1 base for V and 6 bases for J; bases not matched to a gene: 4. CDR3 length: 14 amino acids. Variable domain in full (rest from reference TRBV7-8 and TRBJ1-2): GAGVSQSPRYKVAKRGQDVALRCDPISGHVSLFWYQQALGQGPEFLTYFQNEAQLDKSGLPSDRFFAERPEGSVSTLKIQRTQQEDSAVYLCASSLEVTGDGYTFGSGTRLTVV.

The V and J genes are TRBV5-1 and TRBJ2-1, with D possibly being TRBD1 (5 bases). With 4 bases removed from V and 7 bases from J, the gap between germline ends came to 15 bases. The germline CDR1 and CDR2 sequences are SGHRS and YFSETQ. This CDR3 spans 14 amino acids. The CDR3 sequence: CASSPEGASNEQFF. For the CDR3, the DNA is TGCGCCAGCAGCCCTGAAGGGGCGTCAAATGAGCAGTTCTTC.

Many counts were recorded for this clonotype. The V gene is TRBV12-3 or TRBV12-4, the J gene TRBJ2-5; D is perhaps TRBD2 (5 bases). V lost 6 bases to trimming and J lost 1 base, with 9 bases between them. This CDR3 contains 13 residues. The CDR3 bases are TGTGCCAGCAGCCTACGGGGCCAAGAGACCCAGTACTTC. The encoded protein is CASSLRGQETQYF.

This rearrangement joins TRBV6-5 to TRBJ2-1, with 8 nucleotides matching TRBD2. CDR1 and CDR2 from the germline V gene are MNHEY and SVGAGI. Unmatched junction bases numbered 8, after V lost 4 bases and J lost 9 bases. The CDR3 has 14 amino acids. For the CDR3, the DNA is TGTGCCAGCAGTTTGGCGGGGGGAGTCCCTGAGCAGTTCTTC. Amino acid sequence: CASSLAGGVPEQFF.

This clonotype appeared many times. This chain's CDR3 is CASSSDLAGELFF. CDR3 bases: TGTGCCAGCAGCTCGGACCTGGCCGGGGAGCTGTTTTTT. This chain links TRBV7-2 with TRBJ2-2, with unresolved D. The length of the CDR3 is 13 residues. Deletions cut 4 bases from V and 6 bases from J, with 9 bases between. Germline lookup yields CDR1 SGHTA and CDR2 FQGNSA. The entire variable domain, with the rest obtained from reference TRBV7-2 and TRBJ2-2, is as follows: GAGVSQSPSNKVTEKGKDVELRCDPISGHTALYWYRQSLGQGLEFLIYFQGNSAPDKSGLPSDRFSAERTGGSVSTLTIQRTQQEDSAVYLCASSSDLAGELFFGEGSRLTVL.

The CDR3, as DNA: TGTGCCAGCAGCCAGACAGGGGGTTTCACCGGGGAGCTGTTTTTT. Amino acid sequence: CASSQTGGFTGELFF. The V and J genes are TRBV14 and TRBJ2-2, with 9 positions matching TRBD1. Germline V gene data show CDR1 as SGHDN and CDR2 as FVKESK. V lost 3 bases, J lost 4 bases, and 3 bases stayed unmatched. There are 15 residues in the CDR3.

The J gene is TRBJ1-1, the V gene TRBV7-2, with D unresolved. The germline V and J ends were trimmed by 4 bases and 3 bases, with 9 bases remaining between them. CDR1 is SGHTA, CDR2 FQGNSA, per germline. The CDR3 covers 13 residues. CDR3 DNA: TGTGCCAGCAGCTCAGAGAGAGACACTGAAGCTTTCTTT. Amino acids: CASSSERDTEAFF. Looking up the rest from reference TRBV7-2 and TRBJ1-1 gives the full variable domain: GAGVSQSPSNKVTEKGKDVELRCDPISGHTALYWYRQSLGQGLEFLIYFQGNSAPDKSGLPSDRFSAERTGGSVSTLTIQRTQQEDSAVYLCASSSERDTEAFFGQGTRLTVV.

V usage is TRBV2 and J usage is TRBJ1-5; possibly TRBD1 for D (5 bases). The CDR3 loop spans 14 amino acids. V was cut by 4 bases and J by 5 bases, with 12 bases left in between. CDR1 is SNHLY, CDR2 FYNNEI, per germline. CDR3 residues: CASSAVGADQPQHF. The CDR3 nucleotides read TGTGCCAGCAGTGCGGTTGGGGCCGATCAGCCCCAGCATTTT.

J is TRBJ2-7 and V is TRBV7-9; possible D gene TRBD2, 6 bases. V was shortened by 3 bases and J by 1 base, with 7 bases between the two germline ends. CDR1 and CDR2 from the germline V gene are SEHNR and FQNEAQ (reference sequence). This CDR3 has 13 residues. Here the CDR3 reads CASSFGGSYEQYV. CDR3 bases: TGTGCCAGCAGCTTCGGGGGTTCCTACGAGCAGTACGTC.

This clonotype was seen more than once but under ten times. The chain links TRBV4-3 to TRBJ2-5; D remains ambiguous. In germline, CDR1 is LGHNA, CDR2 YSLEER. The CDR3 sequence is 15 residues long. Trimming took off 2 bases at V and 5 bases at J, with 15 bases between the two ends. The CDR3 coding sequence is TGCGCCAGCAGCCAACAGATCCCCTCGGGTGAGACCCAGTACTTC. The encoded protein is CASSQQIPSGETQYF.

The chain has TRBV5-1 and TRBJ2-3; 7 positions match TRBD1. Per the germline V gene, CDR1 is SGHRS and CDR2 is YFSETQ. CDR3 length: 15 amino acids. Trimming cost V 1 base and J 4 bases; bases outside gene matches: 6. The CDR3 DNA is TGCGCCAGCAGCTTGCCAGGGGGAGTCGCAGATACGCAGTATTTT. Its translation is CASSLPGGVADTQYF.

CDR3 DNA: TGTGCCAGCAGTGTCGGGCAGGGAGGCGATTCACCCCTCCACTTT. Its translation is CASSVGQGGDSPLHF. This chain links TRBV6-4 with TRBJ1-6, with D possibly being TRBD1 (5 bases). Trimming took off 4 bases at V and 8 bases at J, with 15 bases between the two ends. The CDR3 loop spans 15 amino acids. Germline values: CDR1 MRHNA, CDR2 SNTAGT.

This clonotype was recorded at least ten times. V is TRBV5-1 and J is TRBJ2-5; the D is unclear. V lost 0 bases to trimming and J lost 5 bases, with 5 bases between them. The V gene's germline CDR1 is SGHRS and CDR2 YFSETQ. CDR3 length: 12 amino acids. CDR3 in amino acids: CASSLGSETQYF. CDR3 nucleotides: TGCGCCAGCAGCTTGGGATCGGAGACCCAGTACTTC.

This chain uses TRBV6-6 with TRBJ1-3, with D unresolved. The CDR3 length is 16 residues. Germline V gives CDR1 MNHNY, CDR2 SVGAGI (reference sequence). The V and J ends lost 2 bases and 0 bases respectively, with 11 bases between them. In DNA form, the CDR3 reads TGTGCCAGCAGTTACACAATGTCCATCTCTGGAAACACCATATATTTT. Protein product: CASSYTMSISGNTIYF.

The chain couples TRBV12-3 or TRBV12-4 to TRBJ2-3, with D possibly matching TRBD1 (6 bases). CDR3 length: 12 residues. Trimming took 3 bases from V and 10 from J, leaving 11 bases between them. CDR3 DNA: TGTGCCAGCAGTTTCCGACAGGCAGCGCAGTATTTT. Encoded protein: CASSFRQAAQYF.

This chain joins TRBV7-9 and TRBJ2-2; tentatively, D is TRBD2 (5 bases). In germline, CDR1 is SEHNR, CDR2 FQNEAQ (reference sequence). CDR3 length: 12 amino acids. With 10 bases removed from V and 7 bases from J, the gap between germline ends came to 13 bases. Written as DNA, the CDR3 is TGTGCCACCGGGATAACAAGCGGGGAGCTGTTTTTT. Translation: CATGITSGELFF.

This rearrangement joins TRBV6-4 to TRBJ2-5; 7 bases fit TRBD1. The CDR3 covers 15 residues. Germline trimming cut 2 bases from V and 2 bases from J; bases unmatched to any gene: 5. CDR1 and CDR2 from the germline V gene are MRHNA and SNTAGT. This CDR3 reads CASSDQPGGQETQYF. The CDR3 coding sequence is TGTGCCAGCAGTGACCAGCCAGGGGGTCAAGAGACCCAGTACTTC.

There are a few counts of this clonotype. The chain links TRBV6-2 or TRBV6-3 to TRBJ1-2; D is undetermined. Germline-derived CDR1 and CDR2 are MNHEY and SVGEGT. Trimming took off 5 bases at V and 8 bases at J, with 18 bases between the two ends. This CDR3 has 14 amino acids. CDR3 amino acids: CASSRFGSPPGYTF. The CDR3 DNA is TGTGCCAGCAGTCGATTCGGGTCTCCCCCAGGCTACACCTTC.

Only a few counts were recorded for this clonotype. This sequence joins TRBV6-2 or TRBV6-3 and TRBJ1-3; tentatively, D is TRBD1 (5 bases). CDR1 is MNHEY and CDR2 is SVGEGT in the germline V gene. The CDR3 loop spans 16 amino acids. With 5 bases removed from V and 0 bases from J, the gap between germline ends came to 14 bases. This CDR3 reads CASSRQGGVSGNTIYF. The CDR3 bases are TGTGCCAGCAGTCGTCAGGGTGGGGTCTCTGGAAACACCATATATTTT.

This clonotype turned up a few times. The chain links TRBV5-1 to TRBJ1-1; 9 positions agree with TRBD1. Germline loops: CDR1 SGHRS, CDR2 YFSETQ. J gave up 1 base and V 4 bases, and 5 bases lay outside the gene matches. There are 15 residues in the CDR3. In DNA form, the CDR3 reads TGCGCCAGCAGCATCACGACAGGGGGGAACACTGAAGCTTTCTTT. Translated: CASSITTGGNTEAFF.

This clonotype was found once. J is TRBJ1-4 and V is TRBV9, with D perhaps matching TRBD1 (6 bases). Trimming took 2 bases from V and 8 from J, leaving 13 bases between them. This CDR3 has 14 residues. Germline CDR1 and CDR2: SGDLS and YYNGEE. CDR3 protein: CASSVSGAEEKLFF. The CDR3 DNA reads as TGTGCCAGCAGCGTCTCAGGGGCGGAGGAAAAACTGTTTTTT.

This clonotype was picked up a small number of times. The chain uses TRBV7-9 and TRBJ1-6; TRBD1 aligns across 8 bases. This CDR3 has 16 amino acids. Germline CDR1 is SEHNR and CDR2 is FQNEAQ (reference sequence). V lost 5 bases to trimming and J lost 7 bases; unmatched junction nucleotides: 10. Written as DNA, the CDR3 is TGTGCCAGCAGCATCCTACCGGGACAGGAAAATTCACCCCTCCACTTT. Translated: CASSILPGQENSPLHF.

The table lists this clonotype with a few counts. The chain recombines TRBV6-1 with TRBJ1-1; D is uncertain. The CDR3 totals 14 residues. Germline V gene data show CDR1 as MNHNS and CDR2 as SASEGT. Trimming stripped 8 bases from V and 1 base from J, with 14 bases between. This CDR3 is CASRRGWGNTEAFF. The CDR3 DNA reads TGTGCCAGCCGTCGCGGATGGGGGAACACTGAAGCTTTCTTT.

The chain has TRBV25-1 and TRBJ1-4; 8 nucleotides match TRBD1. Germline V gives CDR1 MGHDK, CDR2 SYGVNS. With 6 bases clipped from V and 8 bases from J, the junction kept 5 bases outside the gene matches. This CDR3 has 13 residues. CDR3 DNA sequence: TGTGCCAGCAGGGGACAGGCTCGGGAAAAACTGTTTTTT. It codes for CASRGQAREKLFF.